This passage covers 28 T cell receptor beta chains from one sample sequenced in a study of cytomegalovirus exposure and HLA in healthy donors. The protocol was immunoSEQ multiplex PCR, while the TCRdb copy is restricted to in-frame clones and leaves out a portion. The sample holds some 250,000 clones; about 90% are singletons and the top ten take around 0.34%. The source material was PBMCs. These receptors all stem from a woman aged 18-29 years in good health and CMV-seronegative.

This chain joins TRBV28 and TRBJ2-1; 10 bases line up with TRBD2. The V and J ends lost 3 bases and 5 bases, in that order; junction bases with no gene match: 4. The germline gives CDR1 MDHEN, CDR2 SYDVKM. CDR3 size: 15 residues. This chain's CDR3 is CASSFLAGGHNEQFF. The CDR3 DNA reads TGTGCCAGCAGTTTTTTAGCGGGGGGCCACAATGAGCAGTTCTTC.

V gene TRBV5-4 combines with J gene TRBJ2-5; D is perhaps TRBD1 (6 bases). The germline V gene encodes CDR1 SGHNT and CDR2 YYREEE (reference sequence). The CDR3 is 14 amino acids. Trimming stripped 4 bases from V and 3 bases from J, with 13 bases between. The CDR3: CASSDQGREETQYF. The CDR3 region has the DNA TGTGCCAGCAGCGATCAGGGGCGGGAAGAGACCCAGTACTTC.

This chain links TRBV5-1 with TRBJ2-6, with 8 bases identical to TRBD1. The germline V gene has CDR1 SGHRS and CDR2 YFSETQ. V was pared by 2 bases and J by 0 bases, with 7 bases of the junction left unmatched. The CDR3 is 18 residues long. The CDR3 region has the DNA TGCGCCAGCAGCTTAAGGGACAGGTTGTCCTCTGGGGCCAACGTCCTGACTTTC. Its translation is CASSLRDRLSSGANVLTF.

The chain joins TRBV6-1 to TRBJ2-7; 10 nucleotides agree with TRBD1. Germline loops: CDR1 MNHNS, CDR2 SASEGT. This CDR3 is built from 14 residues. V dropped 5 bases and J dropped 2; count of bases not matched to a gene: 3. The CDR3 is CASSRQGATYEQYV. The CDR3 DNA reads TGTGCCAGCAGTCGACAGGGGGCGACCTACGAGCAGTACGTC.

The V and J genes are TRBV7-8 and TRBJ1-5; 12 bases agree with TRBD1. The V gene's germline CDR1 is SGHVS and CDR2 FQNEAQ. The CDR3 length is 17 residues. Unmatched junction bases numbered 13, after V lost 6 bases and J lost 7 bases. This CDR3 is CASSPSRDRGLGQPQHF. CDR3 DNA sequence: TGTGCCAGCAGTCCTAGCCGGGACAGGGGGCTCGGGCAGCCCCAGCATTTT.

This clone has a handful of counts. V is TRBV7-9 and J is TRBJ2-5, with TRBD1 as a possible D gene (5 bases). Germline V gene lookup returns CDR1 SEHNR and CDR2 FQNEAQ (reference sequence). The CDR3 runs 14 residues. V was pared by 5 bases and J by 5 bases, with 15 bases between. The CDR3 loop reads CASSPINRQETQYF. The CDR3 DNA reads as TGTGCCAGCAGCCCCATAAACAGGCAGGAGACCCAGTACTTC.

The chain joins TRBV6-6 to TRBJ2-3, with 14 bases identical to TRBD2. This CDR3 is 16 amino acids long. Trimming removed 4 bases from V and 4 bases from J; junction bases left unmatched: 4. Germline V lookup: CDR1 MNHNY, CDR2 SVGAGI (reference sequence). The CDR3 region is CASSSGLAGVADTQYF. Written as DNA, the CDR3 is TGTGCCAGCAGTTCGGGACTAGCGGGGGTCGCAGATACGCAGTATTTT.

As to this clone: At one end, the junction sequence differs from germline, possibly due to a read error. The CDR3 sequence is CSVEGDYGYTF. The CDR3 region has the DNA TGCAGCGTGGAAGGAGACTATGGCTACACCTTC. V is TRBV29-1 and J is TRBJ1-2, with unresolved D. This CDR3 contains 11 residues. Looked up from germline, CDR1 is SQVTM and CDR2 is ANQGSEA.

The rearrangement joins TRBV29-1 to TRBJ2-1; the D gene is possibly TRBD1 (5 bases). V lost 6 bases to trimming and J lost 1 base, with 7 bases between them. The CDR3 extends over 12 amino acids. Germline V CDR1 and CDR2: SQVTM, ANQGSEA. The CDR3 spells CSVAGSYNEQFF. The CDR3 DNA reads as TGCAGCGTGGCAGGGTCCTACAATGAGCAGTTCTTC.

The rearrangement joins TRBV6-1 to TRBJ2-2, with D perhaps matching TRBD2 (6 bases). Trimming left V 1 base short and J 8 bases short, with 11 bases between. In germline, CDR1 is MNHNS, CDR2 SASEGT. The CDR3 is 14 amino acids. CDR3 protein: CASSEVGSSGELFF. The CDR3 DNA follows: TGTGCCAGCAGTGAAGTCGGGAGTTCTGGGGAGCTGTTTTTT.

V gene TRBV2 combines with J gene TRBJ2-2; tentative D call: TRBD2 (6 bases). The CDR3 runs to 14 residues. The germline V and J ends were trimmed by 1 base and 6 bases, with 9 bases remaining between them. The germline CDR1 and CDR2 sequences are SNHLY and FYNNEI. CDR3 loop: CASSEGTSPGELFF. CDR3 nucleotide sequence: TGTGCCAGCAGTGAAGGTACTAGCCCCGGGGAGCTGTTTTTT. The whole variable domain, remainder taken from reference TRBV2 and TRBJ2-2, is EPEVTQTPSHQVTQMGQEVILRCVPISNHLYFYWYRQILGQKVEFLVSFYNNEISEKSEIFDDQFSVERPDGSNFTLKIRSTKLEDSAMYFCASSEGTSPGELFFGEGSRLTVL.

The gene calls are TRBV4-1 and TRBJ1-1; TRBD1 matches 7 bases. Losses at the gene ends were 3 bases for V and 0 bases for J; bases not matched to a gene: 7. The CDR3 runs to 16 residues. Germline V gives CDR1 MGHRA, CDR2 YSYEKL. The CDR3, as DNA: TGCGCCAGCAGCCAGAGGGTACAGGGGATGAACACTGAAGCTTTCTTT. Its protein is CASSQRVQGMNTEAFF.

This sequence joins TRBV5-1 and TRBJ1-2, with D perhaps matching TRBD1 (6 bases). V lost 0 bases and J lost 4, with 10 bases in between. The CDR3 extends over 14 amino acids. CDR1 and CDR2 from the germline V gene are SGHRS and YFSETQ. The CDR3 DNA sequence: TGCGCCAGCAGCTTGGGACAGGTCGCCTATGGCTACACCTTC. Translated: CASSLGQVAYGYTF.

The CDR3: CASSSQDCEQFF. The CDR3 DNA reads as TGTGCCAGCAGTTCCCAAGACTGTGAGCAGTTCTTC. The chain recombines TRBV6-5 with TRBJ2-1, with D unresolved. Germline CDR1 and CDR2: MNHEY and SVGAGI. V was shortened by 4 bases and J by 9 bases, with 10 bases between the two germline ends. This CDR3 region has 12 residues.

This clone has more than one count but fewer than ten. The genes are TRBV9 and TRBJ1-5, with a tentative D call TRBD1 (6 bases). V was pared by 3 bases and J by 3 bases, with 13 bases between. Germline loops: CDR1 SGDLS, CDR2 YYNGEE. The CDR3 is made up of 15 amino acids. The CDR3 bases are TGTGCCAGCAGCGCCGACGGACAGCACAATCAGCCCCAGCATTTT. This sequence encodes CASSADGQHNQPQHF.

The J gene is TRBJ2-1, the V gene TRBV10-3, with 9 bases aligning to TRBD1. This CDR3 is built from 15 residues. In germline, CDR1 is ENHRY, CDR2 SYGVKD. Losses at the gene ends were 5 bases for V and 1 base for J; bases not matched to a gene: 3. CDR3 sequence reads: CAISLDRGSYNEQFF. The CDR3 nucleotides read TGTGCCATCAGTCTGGACAGGGGTTCCTACAATGAGCAGTTCTTC.

As regards this clone: The identical CDR3 is also encoded by other nucleotide sequences in the sample. The gene calls are TRBV11-3 and TRBJ1-1; no clear D gene. This CDR3 region has 13 residues. The V gene lost 1 base and the J gene lost 1 base, with 4 bases spanning the gap. Germline loops: CDR1 SGHNT, CDR2 YENEEA. Here the CDR3 reads CASSLGRNTEAFF. The DNA for the CDR3 is TGTGCCAGCAGCTTAGGGAGGAACACTGAAGCTTTCTTT.

This clone was seen only once. The chain uses TRBV7-9 and TRBJ2-3; 12 bases match TRBD2. The germline CDR1 and CDR2 sequences are SEHNR and FQNEAQ (reference sequence). Trimming at V came to 5 bases and at J to 3 bases, leaving 9 bases not matched to a gene. The CDR3 has 17 amino acids. The CDR3 loop is CASSKLAGGPETDTQYF. CDR3 sequence (DNA): TGTGCCAGCAGCAAACTAGCGGGGGGTCCCGAGACAGATACGCAGTATTTT.

The chain joins TRBV5-4 to TRBJ1-1; D not resolved. The CDR3 covers 12 residues. V was shortened by 3 bases and J by 5 bases, with 8 bases between the two germline ends. CDR1 is SGHNT, CDR2 YYREEE, per germline (reference sequence). In DNA form, the CDR3 reads TGTGCCAGCAGCTCCTATACGACTGAAGCTTTCTTT. As protein: CASSSYTTEAFF. Drawing the rest from reference TRBV5-4 and TRBJ1-1, the complete variable domain is ETGVTQSPTHLIKTRGQQVTLRCSSQSGHNTVSWYQQALGQGPQFIFQYYREEENGRGNFPPRFSGLQFPNYSSELNVNALELDDSALYLCASSSYTTEAFFGQGTRLTVV.

The J gene is TRBJ2-5, the V gene TRBV4-3; 8 bases line up with TRBD1. Per germline, CDR1 LGHNA and CDR2 YSLEER. The CDR3 consists of 16 residues. The J segment lost 3 bases and the V segment lost 3 bases, leaving 9 bases of the junction unmatched. The CDR3 DNA sequence: TGCGCCAGCAGCCATCCCAACCCGACAGGGGAAGAGACCCAGTACTTC. Its translation: CASSHPNPTGEETQYF.

V usage is TRBV7-3 and J usage is TRBJ2-3; 9 bases align to TRBD2. Trimming took 7 bases from V and 4 from J; bases not matched to a gene: 12. The CDR3 loop spans 16 amino acids. The V gene's germline CDR1 is SGHTA and CDR2 FQGTGA. CDR3 protein: CASTPSGGGASDTQYF. Written as DNA, the CDR3 is TGTGCCAGCACCCCTTCCGGCGGGGGGGCCTCAGATACGCAGTATTTT.

The V call is TRBV2, the J call TRBJ1-5, with a weak D call TRBD1 (5 bases). The germline CDR1 and CDR2 sequences are SNHLY and FYNNEI. Trimming took off 2 bases at V and 7 bases at J, with 12 bases between the two ends. The CDR3 is made up of 14 amino acids. The CDR3 nucleotides are TGTGCCAGCAGTGAACCGGCGGGGGGACAGCCCCAGCATTTT. It codes for CASSEPAGGQPQHF.

This clone turned up a few times. The J gene is TRBJ2-2, the V gene TRBV27; 13 bases fit TRBD2. This CDR3 has 19 amino acids. Germline V gene data show CDR1 as MNHEY and CDR2 as SMNVEV (reference sequence). V lost 7 bases to trimming and J lost 3 bases; unmatched junction nucleotides: 14. This chain's CDR3 is CASKLTPTSGGAYTGELFF. CDR3 DNA: TGTGCCAGCAAACTAACTCCAACTAGCGGGGGGGCCTACACCGGGGAGCTGTTTTTT.

The chain links TRBV18 to TRBJ1-4, with D maybe TRBD1 (5 bases). In germline, CDR1 is KGHSH, CDR2 LQKENI. The CDR3 has 13 residues. V dropped 4 bases and J dropped 6 bases, with 9 bases sitting between them. The CDR3 loop is CASSQGEDEKLFF. The CDR3 DNA reads as TGTGCCAGCTCACAAGGGGAGGATGAAAAACTGTTTTTT.

The CDR3 DNA follows: TGTGCCAGCAGCACCCACGGGACAGAGAATCAGCCCCAGCATTTT. Its translation is CASSTHGTENQPQHF. The V gene is TRBV9, the J gene TRBJ1-5; 7 bases are shared with TRBD1. Germline CDR1 SGDLS, CDR2 YYNGEE. The trim removed 4 bases at V and 4 bases at J, leaving 8 bases unmatched. CDR3 length equals 15 residues.

The chain has TRBV7-9 and TRBJ1-3, with D uncertain. The CDR3 covers 14 residues. V was clipped by 4 bases and J by 0 bases, with 7 bases between them. Germline CDR1 is SEHNR and CDR2 is FQNEAQ (reference sequence). The CDR3 coding sequence is TGTGCCAGCAGCTGGGGAGGCTCTGGAAACACCATATATTTT. This encodes CASSWGGSGNTIYF.

V is TRBV19 and J is TRBJ1-1; the D gene is possibly TRBD1 (5 bases). V gave up 7 bases and J gave up 0 bases, with 9 bases separating them. The CDR3 is 13 amino acids. Germline V gene lookup returns CDR1 LNHDA and CDR2 SQIVND (reference sequence). This chain's CDR3 is CASIRALNTEAFF. The DNA of the CDR3 is TGTGCCAGTATCAGGGCTTTGAACACTGAAGCTTTCTTT.

The rearrangement joins TRBV28 to TRBJ1-5; 9 nucleotides align to TRBD1. The CDR3 totals 17 residues. With V trimmed by 7 bases and J by 5 bases, 15 bases remained unmatched. CDR1 and CDR2 (germline): MDHEN, SYDVKM. This chain's CDR3 is CASTLSPGQGFDQPQHF. CDR3 bases: TGTGCCAGCACCCTATCCCCGGGACAGGGTTTTGATCAGCCCCAGCATTTT.